A selection of T cell receptor beta chains follows, all from one sample in a study of blood T cell repertoires in COVID-19. Assay used: immunoSEQ multiplex PCR; TCRdb lists only in-frame clones, some missing. The table lists roughly 670,000 clones, 75% to 90% of them singletons. Source material: peripheral blood. All receptors come from a woman aged 18-30 years with acute or convalescent COVID-19. Both conserved end residues are part of each CDR3. The D gene is left open where the match is weak. Rows may omit the clone size; those that give it use once, few, many or a size class.

J gene: TRBJ1-2
D gene: .
V gene: TRBV7-6
clone size: .
CDR3 protein: CASSFTGYGYTF
CDR3 DNA: TGTGCCAGCAGCTTCACGGGTTATGGCTACACCTTC

J gene: TRBJ2-3
D gene: TRBD2
V gene: TRBV5-1
clone size: .
CDR3 protein: CASSLGTSGGTDTQYF
CDR3 DNA: TGCGCCAGCAGCTTGGGGACTAGCGGGGGTACAGATACGCAGTATTTT

J gene: TRBJ1-1
D gene: .
V gene: TRBV7-8
clone size: .
CDR3 protein: CASSLVEGGDTEAFF
CDR3 DNA: TGTGCCAGCAGCTTAGTAGAGGGCGGGGACACTGAAGCTTTCTTT

J gene: TRBJ1-2
D gene: TRBD1
V gene: TRBV19
clone size: .
CDR3 protein: CASRGPYGYTF
CDR3 DNA: TGTGCCTCAAGGGGGCCATATGGCTACACCTTC

J gene: TRBJ2-6
D gene: TRBD1
V gene: TRBV5-1
clone size: .
CDR3 protein: CASSRGQEVSGANVLTF
CDR3 DNA: TGCGCCAGCAGCCGTGGACAGGAGGTCTCTGGGGCCAACGTCCTGACTTTC

J gene: TRBJ2-3
D gene: .
V gene: TRBV15
clone size: .
CDR3 protein: CATSRDPSYSNTDTQYF
CDR3 DNA: TGTGCCACCAGCAGAGATCCGAGTTACTCAAACACAGATACGCAGTATTTT

J gene: TRBJ2-2
D gene: .
V gene: TRBV5-6
clone size: .
CDR3 protein: CASSPPGLSDTGELFF
CDR3 DNA: TGTGCCAGCAGCCCACCGGGATTGTCCGACACCGGGGAGCTGTTTTTT

J gene: TRBJ1-1
D gene: TRBD1
V gene: TRBV27
clone size: .
CDR3 protein: CASSLWPIHSRGHGTEAFF
CDR3 DNA: TGTGCCAGCAGTTTATGGCCAATACACAGCAGGGGGCACGGGACTGAAGCTTTCTTT

J gene: TRBJ1-1
D gene: TRBD1
V gene: TRBV6-5
clone size: .
CDR3 protein: CASSWDRPNTEAFF
CDR3 DNA: TGTGCCAGCAGCTGGGACAGACCGAACACTGAAGCTTTCTTT

J gene: TRBJ2-6
D gene: TRBD2
V gene: TRBV9
clone size: .
CDR3 protein: CASSHGRSSGANVLTF
CDR3 DNA: TGTGCCAGCAGCCACGGGAGGAGCTCTGGGGCCAACGTCCTGACTTTC

J gene: TRBJ1-2
D gene: .
V gene: TRBV30
clone size: .
CDR3 protein: CAWSKRDGGYTF
CDR3 DNA: TGTGCCTGGAGTAAACGAGACGGGGGCTACACCTTC

J gene: TRBJ2-2
D gene: TRBD1
V gene: TRBV4-3
clone size: .
CDR3 protein: CASSQGGIQGARTGELFF
CDR3 DNA: TGCGCCAGCAGCCAAGGAGGTATACAGGGGGCGCGCACCGGGGAGCTGTTTTTT

J gene: TRBJ2-5
D gene: .
V gene: TRBV14
clone size: .
CDR3 protein: CASSLQGRLGETQYF
CDR3 DNA: TGTGCCAGCAGCTTGCAGGGGCGTTTAGGAGAGACCCAGTACTTC

J gene: TRBJ2-2
D gene: .
V gene: TRBV4-1
clone size: .
CDR3 protein: CASSQDPGAGTGELFF
CDR3 DNA: TGCGCCAGCAGCCAAGATCCAGGGGCAGGCACCGGGGAGCTGTTTTTT

J gene: TRBJ1-5
D gene: .
V gene: TRBV7-2
clone size: .
CDR3 protein: CASSLGPDQPQHF
CDR3 DNA: TGTGCCAGCAGCTTAGGCCCAGATCAGCCCCAGCATTTT

J gene: TRBJ2-1
D gene: TRBD2
V gene: TRBV7-2
clone size: .
CDR3 protein: CASSSSGGDPRHEQFF
CDR3 DNA: TGTGCCAGCAGCTCAAGCGGGGGGGACCCTAGACATGAGCAGTTCTTC

J gene: TRBJ1-2
D gene: .
V gene: TRBV15
clone size: .
CDR3 protein: CATSRIPGDLTLSYGYTF
CDR3 DNA: TGTGCCACCAGCAGAATACCGGGAGACCTGACATTGTCCTATGGCTACACCTTC

J gene: TRBJ1-1
D gene: .
V gene: TRBV7-3
clone size: .
CDR3 protein: CASRLMAGPGAEAFF
CDR3 DNA: TGTGCCAGCAGATTAATGGCAGGGCCGGGTGCTGAAGCTTTCTTT

J gene: TRBJ2-7
D gene: .
V gene: TRBV12-3/TRBV12-4
clone size: .
CDR3 protein: CASSLKLYEQYF
CDR3 DNA: TGTGCCAGCAGTTTGAAACTGTACGAGCAGTACTTC

J gene: TRBJ1-5
D gene: .
V gene: TRBV7-9
clone size: .
CDR3 protein: CASSPGTRAVMDQPQHF
CDR3 DNA: TGTGCCAGCAGCCCTGGGACAAGGGCTGTTATGGATCAGCCCCAGCATTTT

J gene: TRBJ2-6
D gene: .
V gene: TRBV7-2
clone size: .
CDR3 protein: CASRQNSGANVLTF
CDR3 DNA: TGTGCCAGCAGACAGAACTCTGGGGCCAACGTCCTGACTTTC

J gene: TRBJ1-1
D gene: .
V gene: TRBV28
clone size: .
CDR3 protein: CASSPYPRNTEAFF
CDR3 DNA: TGTGCCAGCAGTCCCTATCCCCGGAACACTGAAGCTTTCTTT

J gene: TRBJ2-2
D gene: .
V gene: TRBV15
clone size: .
CDR3 protein: CATSTGTLITGELFF
CDR3 DNA: TGTGCCACCAGCACCGGGACTCTCATCACCGGGGAGCTGTTTTTT

J gene: TRBJ1-1
D gene: .
V gene: TRBV27
clone size: once
CDR3 protein: CASSSRQVLNTEAFF
CDR3 DNA: TGTGCCAGCAGTTCCAGACAGGTATTGAACACTGAAGCTTTCTTT

J gene: TRBJ1-1
D gene: .
V gene: TRBV5-1
clone size: .
CDR3 protein: CASSSSRTRGTEAFF
CDR3 DNA: TGCGCCAGCAGCTCCTCAAGGACAAGGGGGACTGAAGCTTTCTTT

J gene: TRBJ1-5
D gene: .
V gene: TRBV28
clone size: .
CDR3 protein: CASRLGGNNQPQHF
CDR3 DNA: TGTGCCAGCAGACTAGGGGGAAACAATCAGCCCCAGCATTTT

J gene: TRBJ2-5
D gene: .
V gene: TRBV7-8
clone size: .
CDR3 protein: CASSPSSETQYF
CDR3 DNA: TGTGCCAGCAGCCCGAGTTCGGAGACCCAGTACTTC

J gene: TRBJ2-1
D gene: .
V gene: TRBV3-1/TRBV3-2
clone size: few
CDR3 protein: CASSQDMRAGPRGGEQFF
CDR3 DNA: TGTGCCAGCAGCCAAGATATGCGGGCGGGCCCGAGGGGGGGTGAGCAGTTCTTC

J gene: TRBJ2-7
D gene: TRBD1
V gene: TRBV30
clone size: .
CDR3 protein: CAWTAGQGRAYEQYF
CDR3 DNA: TGTGCCTGGACAGCGGGACAGGGAAGGGCCTACGAGCAGTACTTC

J gene: TRBJ2-7
D gene: .
V gene: TRBV6-1
clone size: .
CDR3 protein: CASSEDSLRYEQYF
CDR3 DNA: TGTGCCAGCAGTGAGGACAGTTTGCGCTACGAGCAGTACTTC

J gene: TRBJ2-5
D gene: .
V gene: TRBV7-6
clone size: .
CDR3 protein: CASSQTGGQTQYF
CDR3 DNA: TGTGCCAGCAGCCAGACAGGCGGGCAGACCCAGTACTTC

J gene: TRBJ1-4
D gene: .
V gene: TRBV3-1/TRBV3-2
clone size: .
CDR3 protein: CASSQRHPSTNEKLFF
CDR3 DNA: TGTGCCAGCAGCCAGAGGCACCCGTCAACTAATGAAAAACTGTTTTTT

J gene: TRBJ1-2
D gene: TRBD1
V gene: TRBV5-8
clone size: .
CDR3 protein: CASRYTPGTGGYGYTF
CDR3 DNA: TGTGCCAGCAGATATACACCCGGGACAGGGGGTTATGGCTACACCTTC

J gene: TRBJ1-2
D gene: TRBD1
V gene: TRBV27
clone size: few
CDR3 protein: CASSTIPLRQGRYGYTF
CDR3 DNA: TGTGCCAGCAGTACCATTCCCCTTCGACAGGGGCGATATGGCTACACCTTC

J gene: TRBJ1-1
D gene: .
V gene: TRBV27
clone size: few
CDR3 protein: CASSLSVGVSTEAFF
CDR3 DNA: TGTGCCAGCAGTTTATCGGTAGGGGTGAGCACTGAAGCTTTCTTT

J gene: TRBJ1-5
D gene: .
V gene: TRBV24-1
clone size: .
CDR3 protein: CATSEWGGQPQHF
CDR3 DNA: TGTGCCACCAGTGAGTGGGGAGGTCAGCCCCAGCATTTT

J gene: TRBJ2-3
D gene: TRBD2
V gene: TRBV7-9
clone size: once
CDR3 protein: CASSPRLAGGPDTQYF
CDR3 DNA: TGTGCCAGCAGTCCCCGACTAGCGGGGGGTCCAGATACGCAGTATTTT

J gene: TRBJ1-2
D gene: .
V gene: TRBV11-2
clone size: .
CDR3 protein: CASSSTFQGPIANYGYTF
CDR3 DNA: TGTGCCAGCAGCTCCACCTTTCAGGGGCCCATAGCTAACTATGGCTACACCTTC

J gene: TRBJ2-1
D gene: TRBD2
V gene: TRBV7-2
clone size: .
CDR3 protein: CASSSPGLAANEQFF
CDR3 DNA: TGTGCCAGCAGCTCCCCGGGACTAGCGGCGAATGAGCAGTTCTTC

J gene: TRBJ1-1
D gene: TRBD1
V gene: TRBV5-1
clone size: .
CDR3 protein: CASSPGTANTEAFF
CDR3 DNA: TGCGCCAGCAGCCCCGGGACAGCGAACACTGAAGCTTTCTTT

J gene: TRBJ2-7
D gene: .
V gene: TRBV6-2/TRBV6-3
clone size: .
CDR3 protein: CASSYRQESSEQYF
CDR3 DNA: TGTGCCAGCAGTTACCGGCAGGAATCGAGCGAGCAGTACTTC

J gene: TRBJ1-3
D gene: TRBD1
V gene: TRBV10-3
clone size: once
CDR3 protein: CATYPGQGSGNTIYF
CDR3 DNA: TGTGCCACTTACCCGGGACAGGGGTCTGGAAACACCATATATTTT

J gene: TRBJ1-2
D gene: .
V gene: TRBV11-2
clone size: .
CDR3 protein: CASSSPLRVEGYTF
CDR3 DNA: TGTGCCAGCAGCTCCCCCCTCCGGGTGGAGGGCTACACCTTC

J gene: TRBJ1-1
D gene: .
V gene: TRBV2
clone size: .
CDR3 protein: CASFSGGKTNTEAFF
CDR3 DNA: TGTGCCAGCTTTAGCGGCGGGAAGACGAACACTGAAGCTTTCTTT

J gene: TRBJ1-2
D gene: .
V gene: TRBV28
clone size: .
CDR3 protein: CASRAMAGTYQYNYGYTF
CDR3 DNA: TGTGCCAGCCGTGCAATGGCGGGGACCTACCAATATAACTATGGCTACACCTTC

J gene: TRBJ1-1
D gene: .
V gene: TRBV30
clone size: .
CDR3 protein: CAWSWGPNTEAFF
CDR3 DNA: TGTGCCTGGAGTTGGGGGCCGAACACTGAAGCTTTCTTT

J gene: TRBJ1-4
D gene: TRBD1
V gene: TRBV7-2
clone size: .
CDR3 protein: CASSAGQGSSEKLFF
CDR3 DNA: TGTGCCAGCAGCGCCGGACAGGGGAGTAGTGAAAAACTGTTTTTT

J gene: TRBJ1-6
D gene: TRBD1
V gene: TRBV6-6
clone size: .
CDR3 protein: CASRIRGTGPNSPLHF
CDR3 DNA: TGTGCCAGCCGGATACGGGGGACAGGACCTAATTCACCCCTCCACTTT

J gene: TRBJ1-5
D gene: .
V gene: TRBV2
clone size: .
CDR3 protein: CASSEAGGLDQPQHF
CDR3 DNA: TGTGCCAGCAGTGAAGCTGGAGGGCTGGATCAGCCCCAGCATTTT

J gene: TRBJ1-6
D gene: .
V gene: TRBV4-3
clone size: .
CDR3 protein: CASSPTTERSPLHF
CDR3 DNA: TGCGCCAGCAGCCCCACGACAGAGCGATCACCCCTCCACTTT

J gene: TRBJ1-2
D gene: .
V gene: TRBV6-5
clone size: .
CDR3 protein: CASSYSGGGYGYTF
CDR3 DNA: TGTGCCAGCAGTTACTCGGGGGGAGGCTATGGCTACACCTTC

J gene: TRBJ2-7
D gene: TRBD1
V gene: TRBV19
clone size: .
CDR3 protein: CASGTGQAYEQYF
CDR3 DNA: TGTGCCAGTGGGACAGGGCAAGCCTACGAGCAGTACTTC

J gene: TRBJ1-1
D gene: .
V gene: TRBV11-2
clone size: .
CDR3 protein: CASSLNRPTNTEAFF
CDR3 DNA: TGTGCCAGCAGCTTGAACAGGCCCACGAACACTGAAGCTTTCTTT

J gene: TRBJ1-2
D gene: TRBD1
V gene: TRBV19
clone size: .
CDR3 protein: CASSIRSGTGDGYTF
CDR3 DNA: TGTGCCAGTAGTATCAGGTCCGGGACAGGGGATGGCTACACCTTC

J gene: TRBJ1-2
D gene: .
V gene: TRBV20-1
clone size: .
CDR3 protein: CSARDRYGYTF
CDR3 DNA: TGCAGTGCTAGAGATCGTTATGGCTACACCTTC